What follows are 17 T cell receptor beta chains derived from one specimen sequenced in a study of Ad26.COV2.S vaccination and SARS-CoV-2 variants. TCRdb keeps only in-frame clones here, not all; method: immunoSEQ multiplex PCR. The sample shows 300,000 to 500,000 clones, about 88% of them seen only once. The treatment was: some 20 received Ad26.COV2.S at low or high dose, single or two shots; roughly five received placebo; per-sample allocation not given. At day 63 after the first vaccine or placebo injection, samples were drawn. Material: peripheral blood, obtained in a trial of Ad26.COV2.S vaccine versus placebo. The receptors derive from a person between 18 and 65 years old who received the Ad26.COV2.S COVID-19 vaccine or a placebo.

The chain has TRBV11-3 and TRBJ2-3; 9 nucleotides agree with TRBD2. V was clipped by 2 bases and J by 6 bases; unmatched bases: 3. Germline V gene data show CDR1 as SGHNT and CDR2 as YENEEA. The length of the CDR3 is 14 residues. The CDR3: CASSLLAGRDTQYF. CDR3 coding DNA: TGTGCCAGCAGCTTACTAGCGGGGCGGGATACGCAGTATTTT. Using reference TRBV11-3 and TRBJ2-3 for the parts outside the CDR3, the full variable domain is EAGVVQSPRYKIIEKKQPVAFWCNPISGHNTLYWYLQNLGQGPELLIRYENEEAVDDSQLPKDRFSAERLKGVDSTLKIQPAELGDSAVYLCASSLLAGRDTQYFGPGTRLTVL.

Only one count was recorded for this clone. The V call is TRBV3-1 (or the pseudogene TRBV3-2), the J call TRBJ1-1, with 7 bases matching TRBD1. The CDR3 extends over 13 amino acids. The ends lost 4 bases at V and 6 bases at J; junction bases unmatched: 5. The germline CDR1 and CDR2 sequences are LGHDT and YNNKEL (reference sequence). The CDR3 reads CASSPPRGAEAFF. CDR3 nucleotide sequence: TGTGCCAGCAGCCCACCCAGGGGGGCTGAAGCTTTCTTT.

The chain couples TRBV4-3 to TRBJ2-1, with TRBD2 identical over 10 bases. Germline V lookup: CDR1 LGHNA, CDR2 YSLEER. J lost 9 bases, V lost 2 bases, and 4 bases had no gene match. CDR3 length equals 14 residues. The CDR3 protein is CASSQLAGASEQFF. In nucleotides, the CDR3 is TGCGCCAGCAGCCAACTAGCGGGGGCGAGTGAGCAGTTCTTC.

V is TRBV19 and J is TRBJ1-2; D is unresolved. Germline V lookup: CDR1 LNHDA, CDR2 SQIVND (reference sequence). The V end was cut by 3 bases, the J end by 4 bases, with 12 bases between. The CDR3 is 14 residues long. The CDR3 region is CASSMPPQAYGYTF. DNA for the CDR3: TGTGCCAGTAGTATGCCCCCCCAGGCCTATGGCTACACCTTC.

The J gene is TRBJ2-5, the V gene TRBV4-3, with D uncertain. Per germline, CDR1 LGHNA and CDR2 YSLEER. V was cut by 1 base and J by 10 bases, with 13 bases left in between. The CDR3 totals 13 residues. DNA of the CDR3: TGCGCCAGCAGCCAAGTGCTTTATTCCGTCCAGTACTTC. Protein: CASSQVLYSVQYF.

The chain has TRBV18 and TRBJ1-1; the match to TRBD1 covers 8 bases. The CDR3 runs to 17 residues. In germline, CDR1 is KGHSH, CDR2 LQKENI. The ends lost 4 bases at V and 2 bases at J; junction bases unmatched: 12. The CDR3 is CASSRGKQGGRNTEAFF. DNA for the CDR3: TGTGCCAGCTCACGGGGAAAACAGGGGGGAAGAAACACTGAAGCTTTCTTT.

V usage is TRBV4-1 and J usage is TRBJ1-6; D not certain. This CDR3 is 18 amino acids long. V was shortened by 0 bases and J by 9 bases, with 21 bases between the two germline ends. Germline V lookup: CDR1 MGHRA, CDR2 YSYEKL. The chain's CDR3 is CASSQDLPLRLPFSPLHF. The CDR3 coding sequence is TGCGCCAGCAGCCAAGATTTACCCCTCAGGCTCCCTTTTTCACCCCTCCACTTT.

The CDR3 loop is CASSNGLHTGELFF. The DNA for the CDR3 is TGCGCCAGCAGCAATGGACTCCACACCGGGGAGCTGTTTTTT. V is TRBV5-1 and J is TRBJ2-2; D is possibly TRBD2 (5 bases). V was shortened by 4 bases and J by 3 bases, with 10 bases between the two germline ends. Germline V CDR1 and CDR2: SGHRS, YFSETQ. The CDR3 runs to 14 residues.

The genes are TRBV6-1 and TRBJ1-1; TRBD1 matches 8 bases. CDR1 is MNHNS, CDR2 SASEGT, per germline. V dropped 2 bases and J dropped 3; count of bases not matched to a gene: 5. CDR3 length equals 15 residues. The CDR3 DNA follows: TGTGCCAGCAGTGAAAGACCACAGGGGGACACTGAAGCTTTCTTT. Amino acids: CASSERPQGDTEAFF.

The chain uses TRBV6-4 and TRBJ1-2, with D unclear. Germline V gene data show CDR1 as MRHNA and CDR2 as SNTAGT. This CDR3 is 13 amino acids long. With 6 bases removed from V and 6 bases from J, the gap between germline ends came to 14 bases. The CDR3 sequence: CASRDNVWDGYTF. The CDR3 nucleotides read TGTGCCAGCAGAGATAACGTTTGGGATGGCTACACCTTC.

The J gene is TRBJ2-7, the V gene TRBV5-6, with D hard to call. V dropped 0 bases and J dropped 7 bases, with 11 bases sitting between them. CDR3 size: 13 residues. Germline CDR1 reads SGHDT; CDR2 reads YYEEEE. CDR3 region: CASSLGMIWEQYF. The CDR3 nucleotides read TGTGCCAGCAGCTTGGGAATGATCTGGGAGCAGTACTTC.

The chain links TRBV7-9 to TRBJ1-6; no definite D call. CDR1 and CDR2 (germline): SEHNR, FQNEAQ (reference sequence). The CDR3 covers 12 residues. The germline V and J ends were trimmed by 1 base and 12 bases, with 7 bases remaining between them. The DNA of the CDR3 is TGTGCCAGCAGCTTAGAGGTGGGACCCCTCCACTTT. Translation gives CASSLEVGPLHF.

This clone was recorded only once. The rearrangement joins TRBV5-1 to TRBJ1-1; D ambiguous. Germline loops: CDR1 SGHRS, CDR2 YFSETQ. V was clipped by 5 bases and J by 3 bases, with 5 bases between them. The CDR3 length is 11 residues. The CDR3, as DNA: TGCGCCAGCAGGGGGTACACTGAAGCTTTCTTT. It codes for CASRGYTEAFF.

The genes are TRBV27 and TRBJ2-5; 7 bases fit TRBD2. With V trimmed by 3 bases and J by 0 bases, 7 bases remained unmatched. The CDR3 runs 16 residues. CDR1 is MNHEY and CDR2 is SMNVEV in the germline V gene (reference sequence). In nucleotides, the CDR3 is TGTGCCAGCAGTTTTAGTGGGGGGGGGTACCAAGAGACCCAGTACTTC. Residues: CASSFSGGGYQETQYF.

This chain links TRBV6-5 with TRBJ2-3; 8 bases align to TRBD2. The V gene end was trimmed by 2 bases and the J gene end by 1 base; junction bases not matched to a gene: 2. Germline CDR1 is MNHEY and CDR2 is SVGAGI. CDR3 length equals 15 residues. In DNA form, the CDR3 reads TGTGCCAGCAGTTACGGGACTAGTCGCACAGATACGCAGTATTTT. Its protein product is CASSYGTSRTDTQYF.

Concerning this clone: Other DNA sequences of this sample code for an identical CDR3. The chain links TRBV5-6 to TRBJ2-7; D call uncertain. This CDR3 is 11 amino acids long. Trimming cost V 0 bases and J 7 bases, with 5 bases left between them. CDR1 is SGHDT, CDR2 YYEEEE, per germline. The CDR3 coding sequence is TGTGCCAGCAGCTTGGGGGGAGAGCAGTACTTC. It encodes CASSLGGEQYF.

The genes are TRBV7-2 and TRBJ2-2; no clear D gene. V lost 1 base, J lost 4 bases, and 4 bases lay in between. CDR3 length: 13 residues. Germline CDR1 reads SGHTA; CDR2 reads FQGNSA. CDR3: CASSLDGTGELFF. The CDR3 DNA is TGTGCCAGCAGCTTAGATGGCACCGGGGAGCTGTTTTTT.